This T cell receptor beta chain was sequenced for a study of read filtering for tumor transcriptome and immune sequencing. This clonotype was detected only a few times. Its antigen is unknown. Study findings and constraints: Single-read clonotypes: about 83% of IR-seq clonotypes (roughly 3.5% of reads), 74.6% of RNA-seq clonotypes (roughly 49% of reads). Compared with RNA-seq, IR-seq gave much higher clonotype depth and reliability.

From about 400 ng of RNA, a library with molecular barcoded alpha/delta and beta/gamma adaptors was made. Using its own MiXCR run on the reads, TCRdb lists one record per CDR3 protein. The table includes about 45,000 distinct CDR3 sequences, 15% to 20% detected once. There are 16 residues in the CDR3. J gave up 7 bases and V 7 bases, and 12 bases lay outside the gene matches. Germline-derived CDR1 and CDR2 are SGHTA and FQGNSA. The source is a donor over 35 with multiple myeloma. Sequenced material: a population of CD138-negative cells sorted from bone marrow. The chain links TRBV7-2 to TRBJ1-6, with TRBD1 identical over 8 bases. The CDR3 sequence: CASTLGGDRRNSPLHF. The DNA of the CDR3 is TGTGCCAGCACCCTGGGGGGGGACAGGCGCAATTCACCCCTCCACTTT.